These 30 T cell receptor beta chains were sequenced from one sample in a study of patients and donors after allogeneic stem cell transplantation. TCRdb passed the RT-PCR reads through MiXCR, listing each CDR3 protein once. The sample has 150,000 to 200,000 distinct CDR3 sequences, 24% seen once. Input material: blood, either unsorted or a sorted T cell fraction (not recorded which). These receptor sequences come from a human donor who was either an allogeneic HSCT recipient or a stem cell or donor lymphocyte infusion donor (not recorded which). It is not recorded whose cells these are; they may come from a transplant donor.

The J gene is TRBJ2-4, the V gene TRBV18; D is ambiguous. Germline V gene data show CDR1 as KGHSH and CDR2 as LQKENI. With 2 bases removed from V and 13 bases from J, the gap between germline ends came to 15 bases. This CDR3 has 13 amino acids. CDR3 in DNA: TGTGCCAGCTCACCAGAGAACGTTTTGGCCCAGTACTTC. Protein: CASSPENVLAQYF.

This clonotype was counted a few times. The rearrangement joins TRBV6-4 to TRBJ2-1; D is unclear. The germline V gene encodes CDR1 MRHNA and CDR2 SNTAGT. This CDR3 comprises 14 residues. Trimming took off 5 bases at V and 3 bases at J, with 11 bases between the two ends. The CDR3 sequence is CASSWEAFYNEQFF. CDR3 DNA: TGTGCCAGCAGTTGGGAAGCTTTCTACAATGAGCAGTTCTTC.

This clonotype has a count of ten or more. J is TRBJ1-2 and V is TRBV27; 10 nucleotides line up with TRBD1. Trimming cost V 4 bases and J 8 bases; bases outside gene matches: 10. The germline V gene encodes CDR1 MNHEY and CDR2 SMNVEV (reference sequence). CDR3 length equals 15 residues. The CDR3 nucleotides read TGTGCCAGCAGTTCCCCGGGACAGGGGAAGTGGGGCTACACCTTC. Translated, it gives CASSSPGQGKWGYTF.

This chain joins TRBV5-1 and TRBJ1-1, with D unresolved. In germline, CDR1 is SGHRS, CDR2 YFSETQ. The CDR3 extends over 13 amino acids. Trimming stripped 5 bases from V and 2 bases from J, with 10 bases between. This CDR3 is CASSIGTNTEAFF. In DNA, the CDR3 is TGCGCCAGCAGTATTGGAACCAACACTGAAGCTTTCTTT.

CDR3 nucleotide sequence: TGTGCCAGCAGCTTGTACCCGGGGGGGTCGAACACCGGGGAGCTGTTTTTT. Translation gives CASSLYPGGSNTGELFF. The chain links TRBV11-2 to TRBJ2-2; the match to TRBD2 covers 8 bases. The ends lost 3 bases at V and 0 bases at J; junction bases unmatched: 6. Germline CDR1 SGHAT, CDR2 FQNNGV. CDR3 length: 17 amino acids.

The gene calls are TRBV7-3 and TRBJ2-3; D unclear. This CDR3 spans 15 amino acids. Germline assignment: CDR1 SGHTA and CDR2 FQGTGA. V was shortened by 7 bases and J by 8 bases, with 22 bases between the two germline ends. The CDR3 coding sequence is TGTGCCAGCACCCTCCCCCTGCCATTCGAAACTACGCAGTATTTT. Amino acids: CASTLPLPFETTQYF.

The chain links TRBV18 to TRBJ1-5; D perhaps matches TRBD1 (5 bases). V was cut by 2 bases and J by 2 bases, with 13 bases left in between. This CDR3 contains 16 residues. Germline values: CDR1 KGHSH, CDR2 LQKENI. The CDR3 here is CASSPVGASGNQPQHF. DNA for the CDR3: TGTGCCAGCTCACCAGTCGGGGCGTCTGGCAATCAGCCCCAGCATTTT.

The table lists this clonotype with a few counts. This rearrangement joins TRBV20-1 to TRBJ1-5, with TRBD1 as a possible D gene (6 bases). The V and J ends lost 0 bases and 2 bases respectively, with 11 bases between them. Germline V gene lookup returns CDR1 DFQATT and CDR2 SNEGSKA (reference sequence). This CDR3 comprises 15 residues. The CDR3 here is CSARDEGGGNQPQHF. CDR3 DNA sequence: TGCAGTGCTAGAGATGAAGGGGGAGGCAATCAGCCCCAGCATTTT.

This clonotype was detected only a few times. The chain is built from TRBV9 and TRBJ2-1; TRBD1 matches at 11 bases. Germline V gives CDR1 SGDLS, CDR2 YYNGEE. This CDR3 has 15 amino acids. The trim removed 4 bases at V and 7 bases at J, leaving 7 bases unmatched. The CDR3 coding sequence is TGTGCCAGCAGCTTCGGACAGGGGGCGTATAATGAGCAGTTCTTC. Amino acids: CASSFGQGAYNEQFF.

The table lists this clonotype with a few counts. The rearrangement joins TRBV20-1 to TRBJ2-3, with a tentative D call TRBD2 (6 bases). Between the trimmed V and J ends, which lost 0 bases and 9 bases, there was a span of 22 bases. This CDR3 has 16 amino acids. Germline values: CDR1 DFQATT, CDR2 SNEGSKA (reference sequence). CDR3 sequence reads: CSARDFGGNSKGTQYF. The CDR3 bases are TGCAGTGCTAGAGATTTTGGCGGGAACTCGAAGGGCACGCAGTATTTT.

This clonotype has a handful of counts. The chain joins TRBV5-1 to TRBJ2-1; 14 bases match TRBD2. The germline CDR1 and CDR2 sequences are SGHRS and YFSETQ. This CDR3 has 15 residues. With V trimmed by 4 bases and J by 8 bases, 5 bases remained unmatched. CDR3 residues: CASSGGLAGGYEQFF. The CDR3 nucleotides are TGCGCCAGCAGCGGTGGACTAGCGGGAGGTTATGAGCAGTTCTTC.

This clonotype was counted only a few times. The V and J genes are TRBV2 and TRBJ1-2, with TRBD1 identical over 8 bases. The CDR3 is 14 amino acids. Germline V lookup: CDR1 SNHLY, CDR2 FYNNEI. After removal of 4 bases from V and 11 bases from J, the junction contained 12 bases not matched to a gene. The CDR3 nucleotides are TGTGCCAGCAGTGCCTCGGACAGGGCCACGGGGTACACCTTC. Amino acid sequence: CASSASDRATGYTF.

Many counts were recorded for this clonotype. V usage is TRBV29-1 and J usage is TRBJ1-1; TRBD1 is a possible D gene (5 bases). Trimming took off 2 bases at V and 6 bases at J, with 10 bases between the two ends. The V gene's germline CDR1 is SQVTM and CDR2 ANQGSEA. The CDR3 sequence is 12 residues long. CDR3 loop: CSVETRAAEAFF. The CDR3 nucleotides are TGCAGCGTTGAAACCAGGGCGGCTGAAGCTTTCTTT.

This clonotype has more than one count but fewer than ten. The rearrangement joins TRBV5-1 to TRBJ1-1; TRBD1 aligns across 7 bases. V shed 4 bases, J shed 4 bases, and the junction held 4 bases outside the gene matches. There are 13 residues in the CDR3. The germline CDR1 and CDR2 sequences are SGHRS and YFSETQ. The CDR3: CASSPGTATEAFF. CDR3 nucleotides: TGCGCCAGCAGCCCAGGGACAGCCACTGAAGCTTTCTTT.

The chain combines TRBV4-3 with TRBJ2-5; 10 positions agree with TRBD2. Trimming at V came to 0 bases and at J to 0 bases, leaving 4 bases not matched to a gene. Germline lookup yields CDR1 LGHNA and CDR2 YSLEER. CDR3 length equals 17 residues. CDR3 coding DNA: TGCGCCAGCAGCCAAGAACTAGCGGGGAGGTACCAAGAGACCCAGTACTTC. Translating gives CASSQELAGRYQETQYF.

The chain combines TRBV7-9 with TRBJ2-7; 7 bases align to TRBD1. Germline CDR1 SEHNR, CDR2 FQNEAQ (reference sequence). This CDR3 comprises 14 residues. Trimming at V came to 2 bases and at J to 4 bases, leaving 5 bases not matched to a gene. The CDR3 here is CASSLRDREYEQYF. The CDR3 nucleotides read TGTGCCAGCAGCTTACGGGACAGAGAGTACGAGCAGTACTTC.

The V gene is TRBV20-1, the J gene TRBJ2-7; 9 nucleotides line up with TRBD1. Germline CDR1 is DFQATT and CDR2 is SNEGSKA (reference sequence). With 0 bases clipped from V and 3 bases from J, the junction kept 6 bases outside the gene matches. This CDR3 contains 15 residues. The CDR3: CSARDNRGPSYEQYF. The DNA of the CDR3 is TGCAGTGCTAGAGATAACAGGGGGCCTAGCTACGAGCAGTACTTC.

A few counts support this clonotype. CDR3 loop: CASSVGGANEKLFF. The CDR3 DNA is TGTGCCAGCAGTGTTGGAGGGGCTAATGAAAAACTGTTTTTT. The chain links TRBV25-1 to TRBJ1-4; tentative D call: TRBD1 (5 bases). V was cut by 4 bases and J by 3 bases, with 9 bases left in between. The CDR3 covers 14 residues. Germline assignment: CDR1 MGHDK and CDR2 SYGVNS.

The chain carries TRBV7-2 and TRBJ2-3; D not resolved. The CDR3 runs to 13 residues. Germline loops: CDR1 SGHTA, CDR2 FQGNSA. V lost 1 base and J lost 3, with 5 bases in between. For the CDR3, the DNA is TGTGCCAGCAGCTTAGTTGTTACAGATACGCAGTATTTT. This encodes CASSLVVTDTQYF.

The rearrangement joins TRBV12-3 or TRBV12-4 to TRBJ2-1, with D tentatively TRBD2 (5 bases). V was shortened by 5 bases and J by 4 bases, with 12 bases between the two germline ends. CDR3 length equals 14 residues. Written as DNA, the CDR3 is TGTGCCAGCAGTCTCGGGATCACGTACAATGAGCAGTTCTTC. This sequence encodes CASSLGITYNEQFF.

This clonotype showed up just a few times. The gene calls are TRBV12-3 or TRBV12-4 and TRBJ1-1; 9 nucleotides align to TRBD1. The CDR3 covers 15 residues. V lost 5 bases, J lost 4 bases, and 8 bases stayed unmatched. The CDR3 DNA reads TGTGCCAGCAGTCCCGACGGGACAGGGCGCACTGAAGCTTTCTTT. Its protein is CASSPDGTGRTEAFF.

This clonotype was detected a few times. V is TRBV28 and J is TRBJ2-5, with TRBD1 matching over 8 bases. Germline V gene sequence: CDR1 MDHEN, CDR2 SYDVKM. The V segment lost 4 bases and the J segment 6 bases; nucleotides outside the gene matches: 7. The CDR3 runs to 14 residues. Here the CDR3 DNA reads TGTGCCAGCAGTTCAATTAACAGGGGGAAGACCCAGTACTTC. This sequence encodes CASSSINRGKTQYF.

This clonotype turned up a few times. V is TRBV12-3 or TRBV12-4 and J is TRBJ1-2; 8 nucleotides align to TRBD1. CDR3 length equals 13 residues. The V and J ends lost 6 bases and 4 bases, in that order; junction bases with no gene match: 4. CDR3 DNA: TGTGCCAGCAGACAGACAGGGGTCTATGGCTACACCTTC. Protein sequence: CASRQTGVYGYTF.

The chain has TRBV5-1 and TRBJ2-3; TRBD2 matches at 7 bases. Germline values: CDR1 SGHRS, CDR2 YFSETQ. The CDR3 extends over 14 amino acids. The V segment lost 7 bases and the J segment 0 bases; nucleotides outside the gene matches: 5. CDR3: CASCASGSTDTQYF. The CDR3 DNA follows: TGCGCCAGCTGTGCTAGCGGCAGCACAGATACGCAGTATTTT. Using reference TRBV5-1 and TRBJ2-3 for the parts outside the CDR3, the full variable domain is KAGVTQTPRYLIKTRGQQVTLSCSPISGHRSVSWYQQTPGQGLQFLFEYFSETQRNKGNFPGRFSGRQFSNSRSEMNVSTLELGDSALYLCASCASGSTDTQYFGPGTRLTVL.

This clonotype was observed a handful of times. The rearrangement uses TRBV20-1 and TRBJ2-3; perhaps TRBD2 as D (6 bases). The V end was cut by 6 bases, the J end by 2 bases, with 15 bases between. The CDR3 spans 14 residues. Germline-derived CDR1 and CDR2 are DFQATT and SNEGSKA (reference sequence). DNA of the CDR3: TGCAGTGCGTCAGGGACTTTCCTCACAGATACGCAGTATTTT. Translated, it gives CSASGTFLTDTQYF.

The rearrangement uses TRBV27 and TRBJ2-1; D remains unclear. The germline CDR1 and CDR2 sequences are MNHEY and SMNVEV (reference sequence). This CDR3 region has 13 residues. Between the trimmed V and J ends, which lost 1 base and 10 bases, there was a span of 11 bases. CDR3 sequence: CASSLWEGNEQFF. The CDR3 coding sequence is TGTGCCAGCAGTTTATGGGAAGGGAACGAGCAGTTCTTC.

The chain recombines TRBV5-5 with TRBJ1-1; no reliable D call. Germline-derived CDR1 and CDR2 are SGHKS and YYEKEE (reference sequence). The V and J ends lost 4 bases and 1 base respectively, with 5 bases between them. CDR3 length: 12 residues. CDR3 region: CASSPENTEAFF. The DNA for the CDR3 is TGTGCCAGCAGCCCCGAGAACACTGAAGCTTTCTTT. Combining the CDR3 with reference TRBV5-5 and TRBJ1-1 gives the whole variable domain DAGVTQSPTHLIKTRGQQVTLRCSPISGHKSVSWYQQVLGQGPQFIFQYYEKEERGRGNFPDRFSARQFPNYSSELNVNALLLGDSALYLCASSPENTEAFFGQGTRLTVV.

This chain links TRBV20-1 with TRBJ2-1; TRBD2 matches 11 bases. CDR3 length: 15 residues. CDR1 is DFQATT, CDR2 SNEGSKA, per germline (reference sequence). Germline trimming cut 6 bases from V and 7 bases from J; bases unmatched to any gene: 11. Written as DNA, the CDR3 is TGCAGTGCGCCGTTTTGGACTAGCGGGCTAAATGAGCAGTTCTTC. The encoded protein is CSAPFWTSGLNEQFF.

This clonotype has a handful of counts. The chain has TRBV27 and TRBJ2-1; D uncertain. This CDR3 has 13 residues. V was trimmed by 3 bases and J by 7 bases, leaving 10 bases between them. The V gene's germline CDR1 is MNHEY and CDR2 SMNVEV (reference sequence). CDR3 DNA: TGTGCCAGCAGTTTGGCCCAGATTAATGAGCAGTTCTTC. Amino acids: CASSLAQINEQFF.

This chain uses TRBV30 with TRBJ2-7, with D unresolved. The germline V gene has CDR1 GTSNPN and CDR2 SVGIG (reference sequence). Trimming took off 5 bases at V and 3 bases at J, with 17 bases between the two ends. The CDR3 has 14 residues. CDR3 region: CAWDLAGSGYEQYF. DNA for the CDR3: TGTGCCTGGGACCTTGCAGGCAGTGGCTACGAGCAGTACTTC. The variable domain in full, completed from reference TRBV30 and TRBJ2-7, reads SQTIHQWPATLVQPVGSPLSLECTVEGTSNPNLYWYRQAAGRGLQLLFYSVGIGQISSEVPQNLSASRPQDRQFILSSKKLLLSDSGFYLCAWDLAGSGYEQYFGPGTRLTVT.